This is a list of T cell receptor beta chains from one sample in a study of siplizumab effects on memory and regulatory T cells. The protocol was immunoSEQ multiplex PCR, while the TCRdb copy is restricted to in-frame clones and leaves out a portion. The table includes more than 95,000 clones, 93% detected once. Sequences were obtained from Tregs sorted from blood. Receptors were obtained from a human donor in good health. CDR3s include the opening cysteine and the closing phenylalanine or tryptophan. The order of the fields is V gene, J gene, D gene, clone size, CDR3 DNA, CDR3 protein. The D gene is left open where the match is weak. The size entry is marked missing in some rows and otherwise reads once, few, many or a size class.

TRBV7-2	TRBJ2-1	TRBD1	.	TGTGCCAGCAGCTTAGAGGGCGGGACAGGGTACGAGCAGTTCTTC	CASSLEGGTGYEQFF
TRBV15	TRBJ2-3	.	.	TGTGCCACCAGCCCTTCGCGGGGAGATACGCAGTATTTT	CATSPSRGDTQYF
TRBV7-8	TRBJ2-2	.	.	TGTGCCAGCAGCTGGAGACAGGCAGCGAACACCGGGGAGCTGTTTTTT	CASSWRQAANTGELFF
TRBV25-1	TRBJ1-1	.	once	TGTGCCAGCAGTGACCTGGGGTTCACTGAAGCTTTCTTT	CASSDLGFTEAFF
TRBV5-1	TRBJ2-1	.	.	TGCGCCAGCAGCCCCGGGGATCACTTTAGGGATGAGCAGTTCTTC	CASSPGDHFRDEQFF
TRBV27	TRBJ1-1	TRBD1	.	TGTGCCTCAGACCCCGCGCGGGGAGGGGGCTTCACTGAAGCTTTCTTT	CASDPARGGGFTEAFF
TRBV19	TRBJ1-1	.	.	TGTGCCAGTAGTATGACAGGCATCACTGAAGCTTTCTTT	CASSMTGITEAFF
TRBV21-1	TRBJ1-5	.	.	TGTGCCAGCAGCAAAAGGCCGAGGGGCAGCATAAATAGCAATCAGCCCCAGCATTTT	CASSKRPRGSINSNQPQHF
TRBV7-2	TRBJ1-2	.	.	TGTGCCAGCAGCTCTACCGGGAGAAATGGCTACACCTTC	CASSSTGRNGYTF
TRBV6-1	TRBJ2-3	.	once	TGTGCCAGCCAAGTCAGGGGCACAGATACGCAGTATTTT	CASQVRGTDTQYF
TRBV7-9	TRBJ2-7	.	.	TGTGCCAGCGGGGTAGGGGGCTACGAGCAGTACTTC	CASGVGGYEQYF